This T cell receptor (beta chain) was sequenced during a study of cytomegalovirus exposure and HLA in healthy donors. CDR3 length equals 14 residues. In germline, CDR1 is SGHTA, CDR2 FQGNSA. The V end lost 0 bases, the J end lost 3 bases, and 9 bases lay between the germline ends. PCR primers comprised 60 Vbeta and 13 Jbeta primers. Sequencing was performed with immunoSEQ multiplex PCR; in TCRdb, only in-frame clones are kept and a portion is missing. The sample has about 140,000 clones, approximately 84% seen once. The sample consisted of PBMCs. The genes are TRBV7-2 and TRBJ2-7, with D tentatively TRBD2 (6 bases). The sequence derives from a woman in her thirties or forties in good health and CMV-seronegative. The CDR3 sequence is CASSLASGDYEQYF. DNA for the CDR3: TGTGCCAGCAGCTTAGCGTCGGGGGACTACGAGCAGTACTTC.